This TCR beta chain stems from a study of OX40 agonist ivuxolimab in advanced cancers. TCRdb's copy holds only in-frame clones and misses some; the assay was immunoSEQ multiplex PCR. The table has approximately 76,000 clones, approximately 86% seen once. Of note for this clone: The same CDR3 can be traced to other DNA sequences in this sample.

Deletions cut 3 bases from V and 5 bases from J, with 7 bases between. The germline V gene has CDR1 SEHNR and CDR2 FQNEAQ (reference sequence). The CDR3 is 12 residues long. This chain uses TRBV7-9 with TRBJ2-5, with D unresolved. The TCR sequence derives from an adult with an advanced solid tumor such as melanoma, head and neck, liver or kidney cancer. The sequencing used CD4+ or CD8+ T cells sorted from blood, collected in a trial of the OX40 agonist ivuxolimab. Written as DNA, the CDR3 is TGTGCCAGCAGCTTGAGTGGGGAGACCCAGTACTTC. It translates to CASSLSGETQYF.